Given below is one T cell receptor (beta chain) in context. No antigen is known for it. The identical CDR3 is also encoded by other nucleotide sequences in the sample. The record originates from a study of shared clonotypes between healthy human individuals. As for the study in general: CD4 naive and memory got three plates each, CD8 naive two, CD8 memory one.

Study outcomes and limitations: In the sorted subsets, rarefaction showed sequencing was incomplete despite large depth.

The assay was run at deep level. In the authors' methods: Because ImmunoSEQ provided only junction sequences with no quality scores, the filtering differed. Here immunoSEQ multiplex PCR was the method, and the copy in TCRdb shows in-frame clones only, minus some. V, J and clone size were drawn from that table, and D and trimming were deduced from the DNA. The profile covers under 2,500,000 clones, with almost 96% appearing a single time and around 0.13% taken by the ten largest. Germline V lookup: CDR1 SGHRS, CDR2 YFSETQ. This CDR3 is built from 13 residues. Deletions cut 1 base from V and 1 base from J, with 2 bases between.

The V call is TRBV5-1, the J call TRBJ2-2; D gene ambiguous. The clonotype originates from a man aged 18-30 years in good health. Sequenced material: naive CD4+ T cells sorted from blood. Subset given: CD45RA+ positively selected. CDR3 nucleotides: TGCGCCAGCAGCTTGCTGAACACCGGGGAGCTGTTTTTT. This sequence encodes CASSLLNTGELFF.